The subject of this entry is one T cell receptor beta chain. Its antigen is undetermined. The J segment lost 0 bases and the V segment lost 4 bases, leaving 7 bases of the junction unmatched. CDR3 size: 16 residues. The germline CDR1 and CDR2 sequences are SGHRS and YFSETQ. The record originates from a study of vaccination effects on CD4 cells after COVID-19. ViraFEST used viral peptide pools to expand antigen-specific CD4+ T cells before sequencing. On roughly day 10 of culture, CD4+ T cells were separated out. As their vaccination, participants received two doses of either BNT162b2 or mRNA-1273. Each culture well received a few million PBMC. These cells were then cultured in IMDM with 7.5 to 10 IU/ml IL-2 and 8.5 to 10 ug/ml peptides. The assay was immunoSEQ multiplex PCR, and TCRdb's table has in-frame clones only and misses some. The sample holds tens of thousands of clones, 55% to 85% seen once.

The sample in question was CD4+ T cells from PBMCs cultured with HCoV-229E spike peptides, obtained after COVID-19 vaccination. The receptor was isolated from a human donor who received a COVID-19 vaccine. The rearrangement links TRBV5-1 to TRBJ2-3, with 8 nucleotides matching TRBD2. In DNA, the CDR3 is TGCGCCAGCAGCCTGTCGGGGGGGTCTAGCACAGATACGCAGTATTTT. Its protein is CASSLSGGSSTDTQYF.